Many counts were recorded for the clone carrying this TCR beta chain. Antigen: not known. The sample originates from a study of T cells in Graves' hyperthyroidism and ophthalmopathy. Findings of the study overall: The model foresaw ophthalmopathy a median around 6.8 months prior to onset. Also found in blood were most expanded thyroid clonotypes above 0.001.

The investigators amplified TCR beta CDR3 regions from RNA transcripts. When the TCR CDR3 underwent first-round RT-PCR, the HTBI primer set was used. TCRdb itself ran the multiplex PCR reads through MiXCR, one entry per CDR3 protein. The table lists about 280,000 distinct CDR3 sequences, under 30% of them singletons. Patients with uncontrolled infections, other autoimmune diseases, pregnancy or lactation were excluded. The study based diagnoses on clinical symptoms, serum thyroxine and TRAb, thyroid ultrasound and orbital computed tomography. The source is a man aged 40-55 years with Graves' hyperthyroidism that later progressed to Graves' ophthalmopathy. The sequencing sample was made of blood.

This chain's CDR3 is CASSQTDRKYQETQYF. In nucleotides, the CDR3 is TGTGCCAGCAGCCAAACCGACAGGAAGTACCAAGAGACCCAGTACTTC. This chain links TRBV7-9 with TRBJ2-5; maybe TRBD1 (6 bases). The V end lost 5 bases, the J end lost 0 bases, and 16 bases lay between the germline ends. This CDR3 is 16 amino acids long. The germline V gene encodes CDR1 SEHNR and CDR2 FQNEAQ (reference sequence).